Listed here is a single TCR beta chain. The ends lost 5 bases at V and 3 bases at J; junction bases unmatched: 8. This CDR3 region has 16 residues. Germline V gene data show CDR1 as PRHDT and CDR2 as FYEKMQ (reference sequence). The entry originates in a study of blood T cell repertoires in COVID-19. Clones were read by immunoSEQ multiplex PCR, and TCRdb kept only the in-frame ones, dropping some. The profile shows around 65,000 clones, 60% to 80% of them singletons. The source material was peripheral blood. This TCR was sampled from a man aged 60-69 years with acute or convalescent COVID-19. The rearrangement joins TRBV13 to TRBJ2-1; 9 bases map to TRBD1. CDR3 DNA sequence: TGTGCCAGCAGCGTCGACAGGGGGAGAGTCTACAATGAGCAGTTCTTC. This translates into CASSVDRGRVYNEQFF.